Listed below are T cell receptor beta chains from one sample, sequenced in a study of cytomegalovirus exposure and HLA in healthy donors. Produced via immunoSEQ multiplex PCR; TCRdb's table is partial and in-frame only. Of approximately 220,000 clones listed, over 80% were seen once; the top ten hold approximately 0.99%. Material: PBMCs. Source of these receptors: a woman aged 18 to 35 in good health and CMV-seronegative. Both conserved end residues are part of each CDR3. The D gene is left open where the match is weak. Not all rows give a size; the values are once, few, many and, for expanded clones, a class.

CDR3 DNA	CDR3 protein	J gene	D gene	clone size	V gene
TGTGCCAGCGGCGGCCCCTCTGGGGCCAACGTCCTGACTTTC	CASGGPSGANVLTF	TRBJ2-6	-	-	TRBV7-2
TGCGCCAGCAGCCGACTCCAAGACAGGGGGGCCGAGCAGTACTTC	CASSRLQDRGAEQYF	TRBJ2-7	TRBD1	-	TRBV5-1
TGTGCCAGCAGCCACGAAGTCTGGCAGAAGAACACTGAAGCTTTCTTT	CASSHEVWQKNTEAFF	TRBJ1-1	-	-	TRBV7-8
TGTGCCAGCAGCTTAGTTCTCCGAGAGACCCAGTACTTC	CASSLVLRETQYF	TRBJ2-5	-	-	TRBV7-6
TGTGCCAGCAGAGACAGGACAGGGGGCTACTACGAGCAGTACTTC	CASRDRTGGYYEQYF	TRBJ2-7	TRBD1	-	TRBV27
TGTGCCAGCAGTTCTAGCGGGAGTATCTTCGACGAGCAGTACTTC	CASSSSGSIFDEQYF	TRBJ2-7	TRBD2	-	TRBV6-5
TGTGCCAGCTCTCTCACAAAGGGAGGGGGGGCGAGTGAAGCTTTCTTT	CASSLTKGGGASEAFF	TRBJ1-1	-	-	TRBV18
TGTGCCAGCAGCTTGGCCGTGATGGGCGATGAGCAGTTCTTC	CASSLAVMGDEQFF	TRBJ2-1	-	-	TRBV5-4
TGTGCCAGTAGTAGAGAGCGGGAGACGGCCCAGTACTTC	CASSRERETAQYF	TRBJ2-5	TRBD2	-	TRBV19
TGTGCCAGCAGACCAATCACAGGGAATAATTCACCCCTCCACTTT	CASRPITGNNSPLHF	TRBJ1-6	-	-	TRBV28
TGTGCCAGCAGTTCGACAGGGGAGACGCACGAGCAGTACTTC	CASSSTGETHEQYF	TRBJ2-7	TRBD1	-	TRBV6-6
TGTGCCAGCAGCTACAATGACAGGGCTTTCTATGGCTACACCTTC	CASSYNDRAFYGYTF	TRBJ1-2	TRBD1	-	TRBV11-2
TGTGCCAGCAGCTTAGCAATAGGACTAGGGAATCCCATTGGGTCCTACAATGAGCAGTTCTTC	CASSLAIGLGNPIGSYNEQFF	TRBJ2-1	TRBD2	once	TRBV7-6
TGTGCCAGCAGCTTGGGGCCTAGCGGGAGAAATGAGCAGTTCTTC	CASSLGPSGRNEQFF	TRBJ2-1	TRBD2	-	TRBV5-6
TGTGCCAGCAGCCCAGGGGCGGGAGGGACCTACGAGCAGTACTTC	CASSPGAGGTYEQYF	TRBJ2-7	TRBD2	-	TRBV7-2
TGTGCCAGCAGCTTTATACTAGCTTGGGATACGCAGTATTTT	CASSFILAWDTQYF	TRBJ2-3	-	-	TRBV5-4
TGTGCCAGCAGCTCACCTACTAGCGGGAGGGCGGAGACCCAGTACTTC	CASSSPTSGRAETQYF	TRBJ2-5	TRBD2	-	TRBV5-4
TGTGCCAGCTCACCGACTAGCGGAGGCACAGATACGCAGTATTTT	CASSPTSGGTDTQYF	TRBJ2-3	TRBD2	once	TRBV18
TGTGCCAGCAGTTTAGAGGGACAGGGGAGGGAAAAACTGTTTTTT	CASSLEGQGREKLFF	TRBJ1-4	TRBD1	-	TRBV27
TGTGCCAGTAGTCGAGGGGGCTTGAAGGAAAAACTGTTTTTT	CASSRGGLKEKLFF	TRBJ1-4	TRBD1	-	TRBV19
TGTGCCAGCTCCACCCGCGCGGGCGAGAGCACAGATACGCAGTATTTT	CASSTRAGESTDTQYF	TRBJ2-3	-	-	TRBV28
TGCGCCAGCAGCCGGACACAATGGGGCGAGCAGTACTTC	CASSRTQWGEQYF	TRBJ2-7	-	few	TRBV10-1
TGCGCCAGCAGCTTGGGGACAGGAGAACAGCCCCAGCATTTT	CASSLGTGEQPQHF	TRBJ1-5	TRBD1	-	TRBV5-1
TGCGCCAGCAGCTCTGATAGCGGGGGGCAAGAGACCCAGTACTTC	CASSSDSGGQETQYF	TRBJ2-5	TRBD2	-	TRBV5-1
TGTGCCAGCAGCTTGTTCTACTCTGGAAACACCATATATTTT	CASSLFYSGNTIYF	TRBJ1-3	-	-	TRBV5-6
TGTGCCTGGACCATAGGGCCTGCAGGGGTCGAGCAGTACTTC	CAWTIGPAGVEQYF	TRBJ2-7	-	-	TRBV30
TGTGCCAGCAGTTTCGACAGTAACTATGGCTACACCTTC	CASSFDSNYGYTF	TRBJ1-2	-	-	TRBV6-6